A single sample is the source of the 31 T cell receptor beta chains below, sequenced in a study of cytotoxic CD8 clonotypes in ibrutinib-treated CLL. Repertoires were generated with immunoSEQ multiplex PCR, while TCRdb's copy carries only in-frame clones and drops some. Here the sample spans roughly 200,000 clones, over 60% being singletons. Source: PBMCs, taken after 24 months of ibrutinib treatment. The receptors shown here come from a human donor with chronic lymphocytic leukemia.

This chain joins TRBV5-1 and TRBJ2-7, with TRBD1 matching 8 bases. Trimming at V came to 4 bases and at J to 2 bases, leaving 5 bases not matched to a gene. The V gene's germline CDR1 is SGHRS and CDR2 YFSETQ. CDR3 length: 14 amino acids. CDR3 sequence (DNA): TGCGCCAGCAGCCACGGACAGGGTACCTACGAGCAGTACTTC. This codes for CASSHGQGTYEQYF.

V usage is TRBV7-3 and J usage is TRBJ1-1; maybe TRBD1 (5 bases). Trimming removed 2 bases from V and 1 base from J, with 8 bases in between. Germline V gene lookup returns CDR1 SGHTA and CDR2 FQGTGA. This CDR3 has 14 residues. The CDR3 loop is CASSLSGWNTEAFF. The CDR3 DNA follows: TGTGCCAGCAGCTTATCAGGGTGGAACACTGAAGCTTTCTTT.

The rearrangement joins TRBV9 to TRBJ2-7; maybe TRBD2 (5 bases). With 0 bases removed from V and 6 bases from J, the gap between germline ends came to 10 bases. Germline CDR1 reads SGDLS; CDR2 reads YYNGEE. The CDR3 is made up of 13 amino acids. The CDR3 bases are TGTGCCAGCAGCGTAGCGGGGTTGCCCGAGCAGTACTTC. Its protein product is CASSVAGLPEQYF.

CDR3 region: CATSSPGLPIQETQYF. DNA of the CDR3: TGTGCCACCAGCAGTCCCGGACTTCCCATACAAGAGACCCAGTACTTC. V is TRBV15 and J is TRBJ2-5, with a tentative D call TRBD2 (5 bases). The CDR3 consists of 16 residues. Trimming left V 3 bases short and J 2 bases short, with 16 bases between. Germline V CDR1 and CDR2: LNHNV, YYDKDF (reference sequence). The whole variable domain, filled in from reference TRBV15 and TRBJ2-5, reads DAMVIQNPRYQVTQFGKPVTLSCSQTLNHNVMYWYQQKSSQAPKLLFHYYDKDFNNEADTPDNFQSRRPNTSFCFLDIRSPGLGDTAMYLCATSSPGLPIQETQYFGPGTRLLVL.

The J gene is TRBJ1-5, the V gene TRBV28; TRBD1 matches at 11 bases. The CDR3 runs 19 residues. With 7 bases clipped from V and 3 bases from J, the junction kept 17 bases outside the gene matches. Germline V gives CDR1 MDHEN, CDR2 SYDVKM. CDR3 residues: CASTLRTGGNWGSNQPQHF. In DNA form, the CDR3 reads TGTGCCAGCACCCTGAGGACAGGGGGCAATTGGGGATCCAATCAGCCCCAGCATTTT.

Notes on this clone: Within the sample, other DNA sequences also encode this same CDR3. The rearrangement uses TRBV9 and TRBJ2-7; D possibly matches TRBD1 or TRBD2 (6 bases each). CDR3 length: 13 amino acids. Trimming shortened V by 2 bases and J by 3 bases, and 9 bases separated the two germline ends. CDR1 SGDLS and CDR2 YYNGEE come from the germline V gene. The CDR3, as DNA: TGTGCCAGCAGCGTGGGGGGCAGCTACGAGCAGTACTTC. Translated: CASSVGGSYEQYF.

The CDR3 here is CASSTEQGGAFF. The DNA for the CDR3 is TGTGCCAGCAGCACCGAACAGGGTGGAGCTTTCTTT. The chain has TRBV11-2 and TRBJ1-1, with a possible D match to TRBD1 (6 bases). Germline CDR1 is SGHAT and CDR2 is FQNNGV. With 5 bases removed from V and 10 bases from J, the gap between germline ends came to 14 bases. The CDR3 is made up of 12 amino acids.

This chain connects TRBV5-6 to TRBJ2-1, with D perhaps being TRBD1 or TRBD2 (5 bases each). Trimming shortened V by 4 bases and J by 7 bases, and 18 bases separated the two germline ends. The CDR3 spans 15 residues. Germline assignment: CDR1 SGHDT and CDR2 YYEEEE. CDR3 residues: CASSTWDARANEQFF. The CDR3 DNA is TGTGCCAGCAGCACCTGGGACGCTCGGGCGAATGAGCAGTTCTTC.

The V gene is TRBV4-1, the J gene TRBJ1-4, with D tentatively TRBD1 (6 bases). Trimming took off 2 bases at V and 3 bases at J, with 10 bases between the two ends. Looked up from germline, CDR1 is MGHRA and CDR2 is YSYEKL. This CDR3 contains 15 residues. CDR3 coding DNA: TGCGCCAGCAGCCAAATCAGGGGTGCTAATGAAAAACTGTTTTTT. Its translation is CASSQIRGANEKLFF.

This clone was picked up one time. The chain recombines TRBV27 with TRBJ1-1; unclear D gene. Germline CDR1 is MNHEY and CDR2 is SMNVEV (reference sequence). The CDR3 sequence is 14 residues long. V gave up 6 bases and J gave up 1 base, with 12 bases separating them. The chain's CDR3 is CASSPGAANTEAFF. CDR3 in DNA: TGTGCCAGCAGCCCGGGAGCGGCGAACACTGAAGCTTTCTTT.

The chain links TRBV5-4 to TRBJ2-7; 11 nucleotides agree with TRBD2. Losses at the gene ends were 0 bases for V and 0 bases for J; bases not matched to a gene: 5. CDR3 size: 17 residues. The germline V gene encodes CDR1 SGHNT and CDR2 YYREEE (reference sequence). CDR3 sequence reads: CASSLDPTSGSSYEQYF. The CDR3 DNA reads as TGTGCCAGCAGCTTGGACCCTACTAGCGGGAGCTCCTACGAGCAGTACTTC.

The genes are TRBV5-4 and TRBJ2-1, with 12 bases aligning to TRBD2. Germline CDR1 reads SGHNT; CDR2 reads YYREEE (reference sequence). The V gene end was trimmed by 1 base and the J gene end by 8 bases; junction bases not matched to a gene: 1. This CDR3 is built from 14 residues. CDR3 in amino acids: CASSLPSGRDEQFF. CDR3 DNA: TGTGCCAGCAGCTTGCCTAGCGGGAGGGATGAGCAGTTCTTC.

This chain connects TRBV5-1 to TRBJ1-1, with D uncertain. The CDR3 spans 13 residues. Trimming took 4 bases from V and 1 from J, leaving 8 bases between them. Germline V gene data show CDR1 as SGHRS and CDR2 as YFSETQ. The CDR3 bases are TGCGCCAGCAGCCCGAACGCGAACACTGAAGCTTTCTTT. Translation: CASSPNANTEAFF.

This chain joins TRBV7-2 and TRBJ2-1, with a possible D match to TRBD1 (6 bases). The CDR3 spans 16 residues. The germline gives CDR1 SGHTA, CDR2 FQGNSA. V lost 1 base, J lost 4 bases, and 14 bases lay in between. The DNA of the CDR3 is TGTGCCAGCAGCTTAGTCTCAGGGGATGGGTACAATGAGCAGTTCTTC. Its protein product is CASSLVSGDGYNEQFF.

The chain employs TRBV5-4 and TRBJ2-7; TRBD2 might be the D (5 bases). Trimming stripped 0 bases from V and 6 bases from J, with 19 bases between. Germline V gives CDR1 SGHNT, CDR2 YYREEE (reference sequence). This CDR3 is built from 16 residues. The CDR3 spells CASSLVSASWVSEQYF. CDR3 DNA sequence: TGTGCCAGCAGCTTGGTTTCTGCTAGCTGGGTTTCCGAGCAGTACTTC.

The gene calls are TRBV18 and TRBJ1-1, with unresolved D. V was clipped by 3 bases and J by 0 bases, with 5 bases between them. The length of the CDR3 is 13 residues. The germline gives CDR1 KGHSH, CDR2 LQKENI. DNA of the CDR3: TGTGCCAGCTCACCGCAAGTGAACACTGAAGCTTTCTTT. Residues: CASSPQVNTEAFF.

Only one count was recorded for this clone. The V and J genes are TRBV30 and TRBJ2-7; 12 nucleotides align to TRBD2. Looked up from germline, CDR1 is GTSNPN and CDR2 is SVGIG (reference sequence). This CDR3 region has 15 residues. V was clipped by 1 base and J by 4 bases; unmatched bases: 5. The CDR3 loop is CAWSARTSGNYEQYF. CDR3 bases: TGTGCCTGGAGTGCGCGGACTAGCGGGAATTACGAGCAGTACTTC.

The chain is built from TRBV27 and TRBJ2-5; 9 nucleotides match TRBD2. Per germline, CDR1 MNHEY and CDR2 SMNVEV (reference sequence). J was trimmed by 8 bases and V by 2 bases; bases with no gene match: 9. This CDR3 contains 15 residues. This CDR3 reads CASSLRSGTSRTQYF. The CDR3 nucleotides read TGTGCCAGCAGTTTAAGATCCGGGACTAGCAGAACCCAGTACTTC.

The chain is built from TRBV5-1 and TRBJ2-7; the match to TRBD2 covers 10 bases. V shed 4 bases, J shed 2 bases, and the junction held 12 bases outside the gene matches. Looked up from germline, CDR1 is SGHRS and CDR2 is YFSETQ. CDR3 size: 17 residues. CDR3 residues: CASSKGAGGPDPYEQYF. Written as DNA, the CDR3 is TGCGCCAGCAGCAAAGGAGCGGGAGGGCCCGATCCCTACGAGCAGTACTTC.

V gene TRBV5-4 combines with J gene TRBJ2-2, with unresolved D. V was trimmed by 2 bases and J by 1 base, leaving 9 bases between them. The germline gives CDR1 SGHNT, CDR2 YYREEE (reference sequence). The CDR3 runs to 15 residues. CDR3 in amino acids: CASSLTLMNTGELFF. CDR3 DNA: TGTGCCAGCAGCTTAACCCTGATGAACACCGGGGAGCTGTTTTTT.

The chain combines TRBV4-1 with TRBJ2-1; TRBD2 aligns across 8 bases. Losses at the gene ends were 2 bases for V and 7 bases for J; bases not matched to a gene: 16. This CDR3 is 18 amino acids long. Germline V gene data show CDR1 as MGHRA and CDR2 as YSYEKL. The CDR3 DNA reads TGCGCCAGCAGCCAACGACGGACTAGCCCCAATCTGAGAAATGAGCAGTTCTTC. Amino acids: CASSQRRTSPNLRNEQFF.

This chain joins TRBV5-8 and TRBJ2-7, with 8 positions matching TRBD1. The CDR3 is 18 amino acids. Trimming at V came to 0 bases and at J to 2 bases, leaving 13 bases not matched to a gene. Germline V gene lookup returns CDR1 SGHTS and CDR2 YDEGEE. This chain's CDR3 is CASSLASPGTGIAYEQYF. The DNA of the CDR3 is TGTGCCAGCAGCTTGGCCTCCCCTGGGACAGGAATTGCCTACGAGCAGTACTTC.

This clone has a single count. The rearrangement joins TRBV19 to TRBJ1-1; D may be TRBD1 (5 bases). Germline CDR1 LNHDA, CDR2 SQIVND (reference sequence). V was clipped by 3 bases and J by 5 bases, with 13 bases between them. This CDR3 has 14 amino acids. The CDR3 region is CASSISGDWTEAFF. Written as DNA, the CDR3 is TGTGCCAGTAGTATCTCGGGGGATTGGACTGAAGCTTTCTTT. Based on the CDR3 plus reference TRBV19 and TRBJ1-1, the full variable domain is DGGITQSPKYLFRKEGQNVTLSCEQNLNHDAMYWYRQDPGQGLRLIYYSQIVNDFQKGDIAEGYSVSREKKESFPLTVTSAQKNPTAFYLCASSISGDWTEAFFGQGTRLTVV.

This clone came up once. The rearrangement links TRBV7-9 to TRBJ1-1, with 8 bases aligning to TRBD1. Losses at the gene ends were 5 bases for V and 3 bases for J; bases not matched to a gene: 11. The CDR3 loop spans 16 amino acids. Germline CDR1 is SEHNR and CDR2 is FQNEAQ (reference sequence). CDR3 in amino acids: CASSIDRGSTDTEAFF. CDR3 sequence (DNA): TGTGCCAGCAGCATAGACAGGGGATCGACGGACACTGAAGCTTTCTTT.

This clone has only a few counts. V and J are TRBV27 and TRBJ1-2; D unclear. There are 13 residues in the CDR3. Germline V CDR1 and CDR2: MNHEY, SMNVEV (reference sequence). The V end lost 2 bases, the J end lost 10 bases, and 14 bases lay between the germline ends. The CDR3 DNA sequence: TGTGCCAGCAGTTTAACTGGTGAAAGGACCTACACCTTC. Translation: CASSLTGERTYTF.

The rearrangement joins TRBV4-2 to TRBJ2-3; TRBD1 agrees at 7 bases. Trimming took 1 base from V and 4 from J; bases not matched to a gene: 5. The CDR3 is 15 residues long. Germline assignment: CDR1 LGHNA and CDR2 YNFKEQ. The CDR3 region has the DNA TGTGCCAGCAGCCAAGTAAGGGGGCGATCAGATACGCAGTATTTT. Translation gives CASSQVRGRSDTQYF.

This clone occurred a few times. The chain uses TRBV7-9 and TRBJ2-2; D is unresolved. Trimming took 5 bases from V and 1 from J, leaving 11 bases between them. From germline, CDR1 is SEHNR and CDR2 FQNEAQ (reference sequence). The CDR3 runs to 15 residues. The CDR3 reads CASSPRRMNTGELFF. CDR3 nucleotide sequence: TGTGCCAGCAGCCCCCGGCGAATGAACACCGGGGAGCTGTTTTTT.

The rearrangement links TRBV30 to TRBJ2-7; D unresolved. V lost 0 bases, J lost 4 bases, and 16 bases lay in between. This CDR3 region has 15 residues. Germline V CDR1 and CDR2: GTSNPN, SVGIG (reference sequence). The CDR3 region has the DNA TGTGCCTGGAGTGTACGTAGTATGTATTCATACGAGCAGTACTTC. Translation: CAWSVRSMYSYEQYF.

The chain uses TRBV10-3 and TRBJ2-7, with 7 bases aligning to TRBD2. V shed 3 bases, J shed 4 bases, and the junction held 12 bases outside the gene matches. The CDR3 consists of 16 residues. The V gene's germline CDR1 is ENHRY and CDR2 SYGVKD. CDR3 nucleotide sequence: TGTGCCATCAGTGATATAGCGGGTGAAACCCTTTACGAGCAGTACTTC. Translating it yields CAISDIAGETLYEQYF.

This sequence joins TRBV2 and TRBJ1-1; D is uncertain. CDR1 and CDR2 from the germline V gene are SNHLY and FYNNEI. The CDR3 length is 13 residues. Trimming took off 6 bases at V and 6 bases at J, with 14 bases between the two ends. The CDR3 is CASSVEAFSEAFF. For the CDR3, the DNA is TGTGCCAGCAGCGTCGAAGCGTTCTCTGAAGCTTTCTTT.

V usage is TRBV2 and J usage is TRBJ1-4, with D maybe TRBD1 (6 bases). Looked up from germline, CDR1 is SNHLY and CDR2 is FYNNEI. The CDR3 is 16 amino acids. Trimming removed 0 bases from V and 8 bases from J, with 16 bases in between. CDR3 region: CASSEALTGLGEKLFF. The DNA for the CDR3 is TGTGCCAGCAGTGAAGCGTTAACAGGGTTGGGAGAAAAACTGTTTTTT.